These T cell receptor beta chains were read from a single sample in a study of T cell changes during pregnancy in multiple sclerosis. TCRdb keeps only in-frame clones here, not all; method: immunoSEQ multiplex PCR. The sample holds roughly 38,000 clones, approximately 89% seen once. The sample was CD4+ T cells from peripheral blood mononuclear cells, taken in the second trimester of pregnancy. The receptors were sampled from a female donor in good health, enrolled as a control in a pregnancy study. Each CDR3 is given with its conserved first and last residue. Each record gives: V gene, D gene, clone size, J gene, CDR3 DNA, CDR3 protein. The D gene is left open where the match is weak. Some rows have no size entry. The others give once, few or many, or a class for an expanded clone.

>TRBV2|TRBD1|NA|TRBJ1-1
TGTGCCAGCAGTGGTTCCCGGGACAGGGATGGTGAAGCTTTCTTT
CASSGSRDRDGEAFF
>TRBV9|TRBD1|NA|TRBJ2-7
TGTGCCAGCAGCGTAGCTGACAGGGCGGGCTCCTACGAGCAGTACTTC
CASSVADRAGSYEQYF
>TRBV6-5|TRBD1|few|TRBJ1-1
TGTGCCAGCAGTTACTCCGGGACAGGGGCTGAAGCTTTCTTT
CASSYSGTGAEAFF
>TRBV27|TRBD1|NA|TRBJ1-2
TGTGCCAGCAGTTCGGACAGGGGGTTCTATGGCTACACCTTC
CASSSDRGFYGYTF
>TRBV5-4|NA|NA|TRBJ1-3
TGTGCCAGCAGCTTGGGGGCCTGGGCAGACTCTGGAAACACCATATATTTT
CASSLGAWADSGNTIYF
>TRBV29-1|TRBD1|NA|TRBJ1-1
TGCAGCGTCGGGGACAGGGAGAACACTGAAGCTTTCTTT
CSVGDRENTEAFF
>TRBV7-3|TRBD2|NA|TRBJ2-3
TGTGCCAGCAGCTTATTCGGGCTAGCGGGGGATACGCAGTATTTT
CASSLFGLAGDTQYF
>TRBV5-1|NA|NA|TRBJ1-2
TGCGCCAGCAGCTCGGGGGATATGGGTCCCCGGGGCGAGGGCTACACCTTC
CASSSGDMGPRGEGYTF
>TRBV18|TRBD1|NA|TRBJ1-1
TGTGCCAGCTCACCGTTACCCGGGACAGGGCCCATGAACACTGAAGCTTTCTTT
CASSPLPGTGPMNTEAFF
>TRBV28|NA|NA|TRBJ1-4
TGTGCCAGCAGTCAGGGTAAAGAAAAACTGTTTTTT
CASSQGKEKLFF
>TRBV6-6|TRBD1|NA|TRBJ1-6
TGTGCCAGCAGACCAACGGGACAGTCAAATTCACCCCTCCACTTT
CASRPTGQSNSPLHF
>TRBV5-1|NA|once|TRBJ2-7
TGCGCCAGCAGCTTGGGTGGCAGGGCCACATTCAACGAGCAGTACTTC
CASSLGGRATFNEQYF
>TRBV5-1|NA|NA|TRBJ2-2
TGCGCCAGCAGCTTGGTCGGTACCGGGGAGCTGTTTTTT
CASSLVGTGELFF
>TRBV7-8|TRBD1|NA|TRBJ1-5
TGTGCCAGCAGCTTAGCGGGGGGGACAGGGAGTAGCAATCAGCCCCAGCATTTT
CASSLAGGTGSSNQPQHF
>TRBV7-2|TRBD1|once|TRBJ1-3
TGTGCCAGCAGCTTAGTGGGGACAGGGGGCGCTTCTGGAAACACCATATATTTT
CASSLVGTGGASGNTIYF
>TRBV7-9|NA|NA|TRBJ1-3
TGTGCCAGCAGCTTAGGGACAACTGGAAACACCATATATTTT
CASSLGTTGNTIYF
>TRBV5-6|TRBD1|NA|TRBJ1-2
TGTGCCAGCAGCTTAACAGGGGTAGCGAATTTC
CASSLTGVANF
>TRBV2|NA|few|TRBJ1-1
TGTGCCAGCAGTGTTAGGGGGAACACTGAAGCTTTCTTT
CASSVRGNTEAFF
>TRBV18|NA|NA|TRBJ2-1
TGTGCCAGCTCACCAGTCCAGGGGAGCGCCTACAATGAGCAGTTCTTC
CASSPVQGSAYNEQFF
>TRBV4-3|NA|NA|TRBJ2-3
TGCGCCAGCAGTCGGACTGCTAACACAGATACGCAGTATTTT
CASSRTANTDTQYF
>TRBV5-1|TRBD2|NA|TRBJ2-5
TGCGCCAGCAGCGTAGGACTAGCGGGGGCTGTAGAGACCCAGTACTTC
CASSVGLAGAVETQYF
>TRBV19|NA|NA|TRBJ1-6
TGTGCCAGTAGCCTCAATGGGGCTGGGAATTCACCCCTCCACTTT
CASSLNGAGNSPLHF
>TRBV11-1|NA|NA|TRBJ1-1
TGTGCCAGCAGCTCTCGGGGAGTGAACACTGAAGCTTTCTTT
CASSSRGVNTEAFF
>TRBV18|NA|NA|TRBJ2-2
TGTGCCAGCTCACCACAGACAGGACCCGGGGAGCTGTTTTTT
CASSPQTGPGELFF
>TRBV4-3|NA|NA|TRBJ1-1
TGCGCCAGCAGCCCAGTCGGGGTAACGAGCACTGAAGCTTTCTTT
CASSPVGVTSTEAFF
>TRBV5-6|NA|NA|TRBJ1-1
TGTGCCAGCAGCTTGTTCGAGGGCTCGAACACTGAAGCTTTCTTT
CASSLFEGSNTEAFF
>TRBV7-6|NA|NA|TRBJ2-3
TGTGCCAGCAGCTACGCGGGGAGCACAGATACGCAGTATTTT
CASSYAGSTDTQYF
>TRBV19|TRBD1|NA|TRBJ1-5
TGTGCCAGTAGTAAGGGGACAGGCGGGTCTCAGCCCCAGCATTTT
CASSKGTGGSQPQHF
>TRBV4-3|TRBD2|NA|TRBJ2-1
TGCGCCAGCAGCCAAGTTAGCGGGGGGTTCTATGAGCAGTTCTTC
CASSQVSGGFYEQFF
>TRBV4-1|TRBD2|NA|TRBJ2-7
TGCGCCAGCAGCCAAGATGGGGGGGGAAGGCCCCTTGGCTTCCTTCGCGAGCAGTACTTC
CASSQDGGGRPLGFLREQYF
>TRBV7-9|TRBD2|NA|TRBJ2-1
TGTGCCAGCAGCTCCGGACTAGCGGGGTGGGATGAGCAGTTCTTC
CASSSGLAGWDEQFF
>TRBV30|NA|NA|TRBJ1-4
TGTGCCTGGAGTGTGGGGGGAGTTAATGAAAAACTGTTTTTT
CAWSVGGVNEKLFF
>TRBV6-4|TRBD1|NA|TRBJ2-2
TGTGCCAGCAGTGCCCAGGGGGCGACCGGGGAGCTGTTTTTT
CASSAQGATGELFF
>TRBV27|NA|once|TRBJ1-1
TGTGCCAGCAGTTCGCGCCGGGGGAACACTGAAGCTTTCTTT
CASSSRRGNTEAFF